This TCR beta chain is drawn from a study of immune heterogeneity within non-small cell lung tumors. Study-wide results and limits: Individual patients' high-frequency T-cell receptor beta clonotypes were largely distinct from one another.

Template came from bulk tumor genomic DNA, at approximately 540 ng per sample. Every primary tumor yielded several biopsies, spaced far apart, that were taken during surgery. Before undergoing curative surgery, patients had newly diagnosed non-small cell lung cancer that was untreated. The CDR3 contains 15 residues. V lost 6 bases to trimming and J lost 5 bases, with 22 bases between them. The germline gives CDR1 DFQATT, CDR2 SNEGSKA (reference sequence). Concerning this clonotype itself: Its antigen remains unknown.

TCR beta CDR3 regions came from multiplex PCR with 32 forward V and 13 reverse J primers. TCRdb processed the multiplex PCR reads anew with MiXCR; each CDR3 protein has one entry. The table shows 13,000 or so distinct CDR3 sequences, with 20% to 25% occurring only once. The sequenced sample consisted of lung tumor tissue. The sequence came from a man aged 50 to 59 with non-small cell lung cancer. The V call is TRBV20-1, the J call TRBJ2-5; D unclear. The CDR3 sequence is CSAIPGLSSWETQYF. CDR3 in DNA: TGCAGTGCGATACCCGGCCTGTCCAGCTGGGAGACCCAGTACTTC.